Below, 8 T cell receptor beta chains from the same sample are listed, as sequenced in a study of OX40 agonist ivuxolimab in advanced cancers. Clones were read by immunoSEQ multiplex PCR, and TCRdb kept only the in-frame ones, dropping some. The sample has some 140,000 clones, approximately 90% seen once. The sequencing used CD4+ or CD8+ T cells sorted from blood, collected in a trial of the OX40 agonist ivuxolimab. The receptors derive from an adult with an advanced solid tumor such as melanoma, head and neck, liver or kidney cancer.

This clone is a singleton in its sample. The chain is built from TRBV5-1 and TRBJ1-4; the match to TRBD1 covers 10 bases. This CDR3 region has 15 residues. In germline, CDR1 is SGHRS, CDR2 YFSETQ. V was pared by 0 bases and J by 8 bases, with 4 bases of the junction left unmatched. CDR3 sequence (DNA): TGCGCCAGCAGCTTGGATGGACAGGGGGTCGAAAAACTGTTTTTT. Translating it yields CASSLDGQGVEKLFF.

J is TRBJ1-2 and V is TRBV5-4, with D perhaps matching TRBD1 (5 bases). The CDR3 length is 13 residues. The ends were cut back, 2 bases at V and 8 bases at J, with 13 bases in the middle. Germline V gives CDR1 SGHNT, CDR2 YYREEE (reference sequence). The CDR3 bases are TGTGCCAGCAGCTTCGGGACGGTTGAGGGCTACACCTTC. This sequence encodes CASSFGTVEGYTF.

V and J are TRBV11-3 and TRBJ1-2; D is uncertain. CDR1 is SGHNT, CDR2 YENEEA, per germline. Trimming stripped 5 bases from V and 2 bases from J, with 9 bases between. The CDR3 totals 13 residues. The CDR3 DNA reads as TGTGCCAGCAGCCAACAGATGAACTATGGCTACACCTTC. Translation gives CASSQQMNYGYTF.

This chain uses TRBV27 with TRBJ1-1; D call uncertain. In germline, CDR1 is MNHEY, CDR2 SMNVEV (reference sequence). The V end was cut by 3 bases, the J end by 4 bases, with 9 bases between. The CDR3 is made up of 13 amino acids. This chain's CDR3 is CASSFRHPTEAFF. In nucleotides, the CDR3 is TGTGCCAGCAGTTTTAGACATCCCACTGAAGCTTTCTTT.

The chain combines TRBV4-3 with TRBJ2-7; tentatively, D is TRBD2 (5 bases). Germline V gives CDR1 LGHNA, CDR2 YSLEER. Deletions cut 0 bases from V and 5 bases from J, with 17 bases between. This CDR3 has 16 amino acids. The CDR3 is CASSQDPVVGADEQYF. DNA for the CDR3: TGCGCCAGCAGCCAAGATCCTGTCGTGGGAGCCGACGAGCAGTACTTC.

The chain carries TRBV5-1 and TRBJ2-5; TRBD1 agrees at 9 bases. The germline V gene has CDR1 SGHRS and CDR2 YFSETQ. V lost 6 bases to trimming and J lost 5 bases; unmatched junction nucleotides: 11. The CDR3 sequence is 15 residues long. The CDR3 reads CASNPTGTGRETQYF. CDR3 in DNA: TGCGCCAGCAACCCTACCGGGACAGGGAGGGAGACCCAGTACTTC.

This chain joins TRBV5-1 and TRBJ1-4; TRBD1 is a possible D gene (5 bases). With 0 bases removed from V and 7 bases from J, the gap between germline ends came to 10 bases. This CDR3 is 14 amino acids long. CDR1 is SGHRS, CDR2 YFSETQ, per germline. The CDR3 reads CASSLDQGGEKLFF. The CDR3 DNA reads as TGCGCCAGCAGCTTGGACCAGGGAGGTGAAAAACTGTTTTTT.

Here the CDR3 DNA reads TGTGCCAGCAGAAGAGCAGGATTCGATAATGAAAAACTGTTTTTT. Protein: CASRRAGFDNEKLFF. This chain joins TRBV7-9 and TRBJ1-4; no firm D call. V was cut by 6 bases and J by 4 bases, with 15 bases left in between. In germline, CDR1 is SEHNR, CDR2 FQNEAQ (reference sequence). The CDR3 is 15 residues long.